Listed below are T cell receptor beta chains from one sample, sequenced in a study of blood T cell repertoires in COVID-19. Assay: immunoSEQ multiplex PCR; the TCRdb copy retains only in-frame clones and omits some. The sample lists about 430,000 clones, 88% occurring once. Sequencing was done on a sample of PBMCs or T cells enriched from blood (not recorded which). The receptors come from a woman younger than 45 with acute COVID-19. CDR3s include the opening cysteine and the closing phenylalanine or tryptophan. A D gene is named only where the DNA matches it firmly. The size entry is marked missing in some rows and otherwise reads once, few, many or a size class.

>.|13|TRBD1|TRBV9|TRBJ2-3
CASSEGDSLTQYF
TGTGCCAGCAGCGAGGGGGACAGCCTTACGCAGTATTTT
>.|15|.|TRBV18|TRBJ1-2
CASSPPQVRNYGYTF
TGTGCCAGCTCACCACCCCAGGTCCGCAACTATGGCTACACCTTC
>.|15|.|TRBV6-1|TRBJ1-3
CASSERRDSGNTIYF
TGTGCCAGCAGTGAAAGACGGGACTCTGGAAACACCATATATTTT
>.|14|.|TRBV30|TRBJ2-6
CAWRRFSGANVLTF
TGTGCCTGGAGGCGGTTCTCTGGGGCCAACGTCCTGACTTTC
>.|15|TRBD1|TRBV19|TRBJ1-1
CASRLPGQGDTEAFF
TGTGCCAGTAGATTGCCGGGACAGGGGGACACTGAAGCTTTCTTT
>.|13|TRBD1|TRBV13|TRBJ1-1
CASSLGRWTGALF
TGTGCCAGCAGCTTAGGCAGGTGGACAGGGGCTCTTTTT
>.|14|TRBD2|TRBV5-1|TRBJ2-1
CASYLAGGRNEQFF
TGCGCCAGTTATCTAGCGGGGGGGCGTAATGAGCAGTTCTTC
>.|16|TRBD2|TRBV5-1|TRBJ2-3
CASSGMRGGATDTQYF
TGCGCCAGCAGCGGTATGCGGGGGGGGGCCACAGATACGCAGTATTTT
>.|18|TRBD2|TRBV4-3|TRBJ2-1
CASSQGSGGGHPYNEQFF
TGCGCCAGCAGCCAGGGGAGTGGCGGGGGGCATCCCTACAATGAGCAGTTCTTC
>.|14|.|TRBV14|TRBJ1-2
CASSQGYSNYGYTF
TGTGCCAGCAGCCAAGGCTACTCCAACTATGGCTACACCTTC
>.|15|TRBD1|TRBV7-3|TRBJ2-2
CASSFDRGVAGELFF
TGTGCCAGCAGCTTCGACAGGGGGGTCGCCGGGGAGCTGTTTTTT
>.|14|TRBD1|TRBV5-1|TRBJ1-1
CASSAGGVRTEAFF
TGCGCCAGCTCGGCAGGGGGCGTCCGCACTGAAGCTTTCTTT
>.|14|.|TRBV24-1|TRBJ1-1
CATSDTGKSREAFF
TGTGCCACCAGTGATACCGGGAAAAGTCGTGAAGCTTTCTTT
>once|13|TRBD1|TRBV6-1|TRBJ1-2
CASSESGGYGYTF
TGTGCCAGCAGTGAGTCAGGGGGCTATGGCTACACCTTC
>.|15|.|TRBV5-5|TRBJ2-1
CASSLERILAAEQFF
TGTGCCAGCAGCTTGGAAAGGATCCTAGCCGCTGAGCAGTTCTTC
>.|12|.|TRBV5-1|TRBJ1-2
CASSLQFDGYTF
TGCGCCAGCAGCTTACAATTTGATGGCTACACCTTC
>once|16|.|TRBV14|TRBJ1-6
CASTTPAGILNSPLHF
TGTGCCAGCACCACGCCGGCGGGGATTCTCAATTCACCCCTCCACTTT
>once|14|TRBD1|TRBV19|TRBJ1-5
CASRKGQHNQPQHF
TGTGCCAGTAGAAAGGGACAGCACAATCAGCCCCAGCATTTT
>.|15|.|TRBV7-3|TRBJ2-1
CASSSRVSSYNEQFF
TGTGCCAGCAGCTCGCGGGTTAGCTCCTACAATGAGCAGTTCTTC
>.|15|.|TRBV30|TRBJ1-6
CAWSSWGGLNSPLHF
TGTGCCTGGAGTAGCTGGGGCGGATTGAATTCACCCCTCCACTTT
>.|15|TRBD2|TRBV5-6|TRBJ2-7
CASSLGLAGRYEQYF
TGTGCCAGCAGCTTGGGACTAGCGGGGCGTTACGAGCAGTACTTC
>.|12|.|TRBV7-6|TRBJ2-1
CASSLDLDEQFF
TGTGCCAGCAGCTTGGACTTGGATGAGCAGTTCTTC
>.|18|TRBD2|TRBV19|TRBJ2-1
CASSPGTSGGGSYNEQFF
TGTGCCAGTAGTCCAGGGACTAGCGGGGGAGGGTCCTACAATGAGCAGTTCTTC
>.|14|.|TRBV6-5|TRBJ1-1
CASSLGGASTEAFF
TGTGCCAGCAGTCTGGGTGGGGCTTCCACTGAAGCTTTCTTT
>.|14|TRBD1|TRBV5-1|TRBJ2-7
CASSIGTAYVEQYF
TGCGCCAGCAGCATCGGGACAGCCTATGTAGAGCAGTACTTC
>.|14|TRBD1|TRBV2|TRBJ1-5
CASSPTGAGQPQHF
TGTGCCAGCAGCCCGACAGGGGCGGGTCAGCCCCAGCATTTT
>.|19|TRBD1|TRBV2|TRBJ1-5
CASSNPGQGKRYSNQPQHF
TGTGCCAGCAGTAACCCGGGACAGGGGAAAAGATATAGCAATCAGCCCCAGCATTTT
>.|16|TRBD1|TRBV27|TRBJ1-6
CASSTTGGTSNSPLHF
TGTGCCAGCAGCACGACAGGGGGGACTTCTAATTCACCCCTCCACTTT
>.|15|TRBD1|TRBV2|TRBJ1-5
CAGSGETGAGQPQHF
TGTGCCGGCAGTGGAGAGACAGGGGCAGGTCAGCCCCAGCATTTT